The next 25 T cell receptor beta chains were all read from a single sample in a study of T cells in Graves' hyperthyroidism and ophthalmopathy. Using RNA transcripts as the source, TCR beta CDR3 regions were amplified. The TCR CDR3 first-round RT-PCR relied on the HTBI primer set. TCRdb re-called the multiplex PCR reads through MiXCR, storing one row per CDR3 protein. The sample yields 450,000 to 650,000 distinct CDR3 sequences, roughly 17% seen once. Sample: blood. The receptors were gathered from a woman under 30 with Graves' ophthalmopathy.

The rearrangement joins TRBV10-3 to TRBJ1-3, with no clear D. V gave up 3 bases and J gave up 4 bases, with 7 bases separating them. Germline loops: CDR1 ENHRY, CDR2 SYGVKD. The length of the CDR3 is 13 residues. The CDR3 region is CAISDGRGNTIYF. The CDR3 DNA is TGTGCCATCAGTGACGGGAGGGGAAACACCATATATTTT.

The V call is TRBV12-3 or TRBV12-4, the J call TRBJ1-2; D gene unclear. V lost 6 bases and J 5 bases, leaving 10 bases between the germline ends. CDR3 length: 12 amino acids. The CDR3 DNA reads TGTGCCAGCAGCCTTTACGGTTATGGCTACACCTTC. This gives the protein CASSLYGYGYTF.

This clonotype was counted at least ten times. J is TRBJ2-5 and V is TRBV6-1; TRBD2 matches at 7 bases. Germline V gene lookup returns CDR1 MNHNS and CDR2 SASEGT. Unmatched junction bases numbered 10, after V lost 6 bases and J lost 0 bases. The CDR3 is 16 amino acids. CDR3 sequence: CASSEIGTMYQETQYF. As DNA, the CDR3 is TGTGCCAGCAGCGAGATCGGGACTATGTACCAAGAGACCCAGTACTTC.

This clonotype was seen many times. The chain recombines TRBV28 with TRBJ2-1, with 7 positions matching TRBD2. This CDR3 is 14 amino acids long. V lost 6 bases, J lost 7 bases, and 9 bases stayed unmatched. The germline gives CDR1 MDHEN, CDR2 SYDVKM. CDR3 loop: CASREAGEGNEQFF. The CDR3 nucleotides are TGTGCCAGCAGAGAGGCGGGAGAAGGGAATGAGCAGTTCTTC.

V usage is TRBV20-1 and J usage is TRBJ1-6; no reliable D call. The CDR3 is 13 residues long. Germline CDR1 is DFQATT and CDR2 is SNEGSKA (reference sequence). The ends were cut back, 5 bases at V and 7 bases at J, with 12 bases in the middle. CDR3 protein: CSALGGYNSPLHF. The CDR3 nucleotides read TGCAGTGCTTTGGGAGGATACAATTCACCCCTCCACTTT.

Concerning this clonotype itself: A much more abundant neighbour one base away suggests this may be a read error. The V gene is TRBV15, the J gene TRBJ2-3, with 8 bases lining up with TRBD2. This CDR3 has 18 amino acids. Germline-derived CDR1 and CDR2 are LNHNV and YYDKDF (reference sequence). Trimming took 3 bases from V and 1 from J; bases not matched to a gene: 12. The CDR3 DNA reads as TGTGCCACCAGCAGCGTGCGGGGGGCTTATTTTGGCACAGATACGCAGTATTTT. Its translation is CATSSVRGAYFGTDTQYF.

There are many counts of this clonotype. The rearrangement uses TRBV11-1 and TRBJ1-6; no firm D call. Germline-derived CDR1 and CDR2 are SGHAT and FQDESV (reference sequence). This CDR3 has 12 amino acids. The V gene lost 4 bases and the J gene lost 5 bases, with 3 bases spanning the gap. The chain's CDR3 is CASSSNNSPLHF. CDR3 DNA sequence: TGTGCCAGCAGCTCAAATAATTCACCCCTCCACTTT.

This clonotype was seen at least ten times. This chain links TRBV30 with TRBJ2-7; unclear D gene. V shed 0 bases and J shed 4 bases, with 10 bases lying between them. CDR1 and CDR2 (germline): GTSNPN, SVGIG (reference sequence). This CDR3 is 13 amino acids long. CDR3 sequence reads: CAWSVSAGYEQYF. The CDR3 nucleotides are TGTGCCTGGAGTGTATCGGCTGGATACGAGCAGTACTTC.

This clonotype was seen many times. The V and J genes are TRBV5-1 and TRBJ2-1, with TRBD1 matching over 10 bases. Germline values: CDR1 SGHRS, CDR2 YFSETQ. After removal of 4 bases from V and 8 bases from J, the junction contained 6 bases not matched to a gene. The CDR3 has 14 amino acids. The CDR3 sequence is CASSLQGTGDEQFF. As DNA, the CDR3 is TGCGCCAGCAGCCTCCAAGGGACAGGGGATGAGCAGTTCTTC. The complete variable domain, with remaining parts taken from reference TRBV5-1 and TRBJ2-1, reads KAGVTQTPRYLIKTRGQQVTLSCSPISGHRSVSWYQQTPGQGLQFLFEYFSETQRNKGNFPGRFSGRQFSNSRSEMNVSTLELGDSALYLCASSLQGTGDEQFFGPGTRLTVL.

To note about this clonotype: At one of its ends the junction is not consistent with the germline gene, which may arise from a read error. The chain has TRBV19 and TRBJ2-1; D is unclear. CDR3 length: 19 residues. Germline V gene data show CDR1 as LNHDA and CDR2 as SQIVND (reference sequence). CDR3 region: CASSIASTNRDSSYNEQSF. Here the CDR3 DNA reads TGTGCCAGTAGTATAGCCAGTACAAATAGAGATAGTTCCTACAATGAGCAGTCCTTC.

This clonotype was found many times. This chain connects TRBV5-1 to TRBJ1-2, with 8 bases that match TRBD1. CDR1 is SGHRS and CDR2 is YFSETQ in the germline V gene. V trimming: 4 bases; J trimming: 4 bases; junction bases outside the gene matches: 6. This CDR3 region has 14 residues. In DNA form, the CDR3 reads TGCGCCAGCAGCGTAGATACAGGGGGCTATGGCTACACCTTC. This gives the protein CASSVDTGGYGYTF.

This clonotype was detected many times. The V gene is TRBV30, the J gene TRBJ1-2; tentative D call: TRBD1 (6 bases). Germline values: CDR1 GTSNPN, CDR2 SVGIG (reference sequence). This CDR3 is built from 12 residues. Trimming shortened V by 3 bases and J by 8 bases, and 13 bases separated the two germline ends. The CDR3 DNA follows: TGTGCCTGGAGCGAGGCAGGGGTAGGCTACACCTTC. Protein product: CAWSEAGVGYTF.

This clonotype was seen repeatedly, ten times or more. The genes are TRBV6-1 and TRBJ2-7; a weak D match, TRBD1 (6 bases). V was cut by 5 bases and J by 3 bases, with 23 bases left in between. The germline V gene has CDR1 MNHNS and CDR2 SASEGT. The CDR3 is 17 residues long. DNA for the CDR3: TGTGCCAGCAGTTCCGCCGGGACAAGTTTTTCGGGCTACGAGCAGTACTTC. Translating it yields CASSSAGTSFSGYEQYF.

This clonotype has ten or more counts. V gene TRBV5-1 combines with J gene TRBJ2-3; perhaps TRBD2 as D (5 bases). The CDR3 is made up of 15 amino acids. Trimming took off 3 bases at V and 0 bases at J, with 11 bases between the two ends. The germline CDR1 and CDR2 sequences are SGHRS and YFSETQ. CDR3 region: CASSSKAASTDTQYF. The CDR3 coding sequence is TGCGCCAGCAGCTCGAAAGCGGCTAGCACAGATACGCAGTATTTT. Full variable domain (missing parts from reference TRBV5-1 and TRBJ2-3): KAGVTQTPRYLIKTRGQQVTLSCSPISGHRSVSWYQQTPGQGLQFLFEYFSETQRNKGNFPGRFSGRQFSNSRSEMNVSTLELGDSALYLCASSSKAASTDTQYFGPGTRLTVL.

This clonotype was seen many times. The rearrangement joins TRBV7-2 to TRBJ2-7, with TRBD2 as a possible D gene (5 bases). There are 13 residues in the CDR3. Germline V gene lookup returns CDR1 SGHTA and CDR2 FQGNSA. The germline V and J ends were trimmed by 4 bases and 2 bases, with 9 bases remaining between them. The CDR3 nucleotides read TGTGCCAGCAGCTACAGCGGAGCCTACGAGCAGTACTTC. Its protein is CASSYSGAYEQYF.

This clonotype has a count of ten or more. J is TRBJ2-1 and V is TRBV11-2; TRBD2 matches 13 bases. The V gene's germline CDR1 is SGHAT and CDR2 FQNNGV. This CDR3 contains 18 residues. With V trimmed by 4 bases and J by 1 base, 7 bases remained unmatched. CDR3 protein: CASSSRTSGSVSYNEQFF. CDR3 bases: TGTGCCAGCAGCTCTAGGACTAGCGGGAGTGTGTCCTACAATGAGCAGTTCTTC. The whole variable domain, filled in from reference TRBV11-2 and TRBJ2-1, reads EAGVAQSPRYKIIEKRQSVAFWCNPISGHATLYWYQQILGQGPKLLIQFQNNGVVDDSQLPKDRFSAERLKGVDSTLKIQPAKLEDSAVYLCASSSRTSGSVSYNEQFFGPGTRLTVL.

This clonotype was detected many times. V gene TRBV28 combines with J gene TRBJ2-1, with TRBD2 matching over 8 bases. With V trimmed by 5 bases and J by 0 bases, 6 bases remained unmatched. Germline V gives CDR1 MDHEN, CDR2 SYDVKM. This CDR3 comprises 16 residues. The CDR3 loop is CASSDPGTSSYNEQFF. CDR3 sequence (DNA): TGTGCCAGCAGTGACCCAGGGACTAGCTCCTACAATGAGCAGTTCTTC. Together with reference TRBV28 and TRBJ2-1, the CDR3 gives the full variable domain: DVKVTQSSRYLVKRTGEKVFLECVQDMDHENMFWYRQDPGLGLRLIYFSYDVKMKEKGDIPEGYSVSREKKERFSLILESASTNQTSMYLCASSDPGTSSYNEQFFGPGTRLTVL.

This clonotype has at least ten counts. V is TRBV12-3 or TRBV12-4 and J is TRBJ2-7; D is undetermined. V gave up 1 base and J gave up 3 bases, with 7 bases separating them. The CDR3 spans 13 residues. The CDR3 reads CASSLDQDYEQYF. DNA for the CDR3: TGTGCCAGCAGTTTAGATCAAGACTACGAGCAGTACTTC.

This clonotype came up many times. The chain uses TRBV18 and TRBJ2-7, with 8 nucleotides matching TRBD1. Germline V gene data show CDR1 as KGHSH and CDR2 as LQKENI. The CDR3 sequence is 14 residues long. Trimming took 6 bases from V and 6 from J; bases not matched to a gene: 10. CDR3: CASSRDRMASEQYF. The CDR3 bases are TGTGCCAGCTCGAGGGACAGGATGGCTTCCGAGCAGTACTTC.

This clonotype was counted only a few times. Written as DNA, the CDR3 is TGCAGCGTTTTGGGTAACACGGGCTATGGCTACACCTTC. Its protein product is CSVLGNTGYGYTF. The chain combines TRBV29-1 with TRBJ1-2; D is uncertain. CDR3 length: 13 residues. Germline V gene data show CDR1 as SQVTM and CDR2 as ANQGSEA. V lost 5 bases, J lost 4 bases, and 14 bases lay in between.

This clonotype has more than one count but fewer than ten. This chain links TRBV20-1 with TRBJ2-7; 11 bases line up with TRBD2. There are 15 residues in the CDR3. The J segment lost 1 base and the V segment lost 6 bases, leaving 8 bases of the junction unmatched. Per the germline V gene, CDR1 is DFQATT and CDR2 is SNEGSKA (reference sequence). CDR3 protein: CSARLTSGISYEQYF. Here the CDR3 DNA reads TGCAGTGCAAGACTGACTAGCGGGATATCCTACGAGCAGTACTTC.

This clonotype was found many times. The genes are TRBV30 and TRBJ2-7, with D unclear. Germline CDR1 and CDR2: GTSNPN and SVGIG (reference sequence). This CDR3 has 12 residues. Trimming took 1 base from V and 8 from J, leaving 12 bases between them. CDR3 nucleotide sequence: TGTGCCTGGAGTGAGCAGGTACAGAAGCAGTACTTC. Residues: CAWSEQVQKQYF.

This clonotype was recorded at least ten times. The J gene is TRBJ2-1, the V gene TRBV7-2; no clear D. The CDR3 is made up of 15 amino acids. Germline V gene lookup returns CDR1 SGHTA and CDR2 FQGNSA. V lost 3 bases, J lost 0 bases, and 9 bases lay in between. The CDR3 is CASSFRSSSYNEQFF. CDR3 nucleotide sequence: TGTGCCAGCAGCTTTCGGTCCAGCTCCTACAATGAGCAGTTCTTC.

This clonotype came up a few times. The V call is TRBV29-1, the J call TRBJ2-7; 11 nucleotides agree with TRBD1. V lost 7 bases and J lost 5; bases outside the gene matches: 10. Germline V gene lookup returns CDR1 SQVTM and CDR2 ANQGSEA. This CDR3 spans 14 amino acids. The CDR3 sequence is CSARDRGMVDEQYF. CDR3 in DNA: TGCAGCGCAAGGGACAGGGGGATGGTAGACGAGCAGTACTTC.

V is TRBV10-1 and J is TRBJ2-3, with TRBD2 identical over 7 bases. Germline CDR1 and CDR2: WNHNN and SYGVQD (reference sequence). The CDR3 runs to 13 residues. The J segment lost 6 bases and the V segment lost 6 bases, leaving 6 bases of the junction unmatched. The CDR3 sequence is CASRERGGDTQYF. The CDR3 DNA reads TGCGCCAGCAGGGAGCGGGGCGGGGATACGCAGTATTTT.